Listed below are T cell receptor beta chains from one sample, sequenced in a study of blood T cell repertoires in COVID-19. The assay was immunoSEQ multiplex PCR, and TCRdb's table has in-frame clones only and misses some. The sample holds 80,000 or so clones, 65% to 90% seen once. Sequencing was performed on peripheral blood. These receptor sequences come from a man aged 50 or older with COVID-19, enrolled during active disease. The CDR3 runs from the conserved cysteine through the conserved F or W. Fields, in order: D gene, J gene, V gene, clone size, CDR3 protein, CDR3 DNA. The D gene is left open where the match is weak. Clone size is given for some rows only: seen once, a few or many times, or a class if the clone is expanded.

TRBD2	TRBJ2-3	TRBV6-2/TRBV6-3	-	CASSYPLRLAESTDTQYF	TGTGCCAGCAGTTACCCTCTTCGACTAGCGGAAAGCACAGATACGCAGTATTTT
TRBD1	TRBJ1-4	TRBV3-1/TRBV3-2	-	CASSRQGDFEKLFF	TGTGCCAGCAGCCGACAGGGAGATTTTGAAAAACTGTTTTTT
-	TRBJ2-2	TRBV19	-	CASSIGSTGTGELFF	TGTGCCAGTAGTATCGGTAGCACAGGGACCGGGGAGCTGTTTTTT
TRBD1	TRBJ1-6	TRBV6-2/TRBV6-3	-	CASSSTGGYSPLHF	TGTGCCAGCAGTTCGACAGGGGGCTATTCACCCCTCCACTTT
TRBD1	TRBJ2-5	TRBV4-2	-	CASSQDPQGQAFLETQYF	TGTGCCAGCAGCCAAGATCCTCAGGGACAGGCTTTCTTAGAGACCCAGTACTTC
-	TRBJ1-2	TRBV6-2/TRBV6-3	-	CASSLQGVHGYTF	TGTGCCAGCAGCCTACAGGGAGTCCATGGCTACACCTTC
TRBD2	TRBJ2-7	TRBV11-3	-	CASSSSGTSGIQYF	TGTGCCAGCAGCTCATCCGGGACTAGCGGTATACAGTACTTC
-	TRBJ1-5	TRBV28	-	CASSPNPWRNQPQHF	TGTGCCAGCAGCCCTAATCCTTGGCGGAATCAGCCCCAGCATTTT
-	TRBJ2-2	TRBV19	-	CASSIVTGELFF	TGTGCCAGTAGTATCGTCACCGGGGAGCTGTTTTTT
TRBD2	TRBJ2-7	TRBV7-8	few	CASSLARAGVGEQYF	TGTGCCAGCAGCTTAGCGAGAGCGGGAGTAGGCGAGCAGTACTTC
TRBD2	TRBJ2-7	TRBV2	-	CASSASGTTAPYEQYF	TGTGCCAGCAGCGCTTCCGGGACTACCGCGCCCTACGAGCAGTACTTC
-	TRBJ1-4	TRBV7-9	-	CASSLGDTNEKLFF	TGTGCCAGCAGCTTAGGCGACACCAATGAAAAACTGTTTTTT
TRBD1	TRBJ1-1	TRBV6-5	-	CASSYSGQIMNTEAFF	TGTGCCAGCAGTTACTCGGGACAGATCATGAACACTGAAGCTTTCTTT
-	TRBJ2-5	TRBV6-5	-	CASSYSRGAGETQYF	TGTGCCAGCAGTTACTCGAGAGGGGCGGGGGAGACCCAGTACTTC
TRBD2	TRBJ2-1	TRBV7-9	-	CASSSTPGLAGYNEQFF	TGTGCCAGCAGCAGTACTCCGGGACTAGCGGGTTACAATGAGCAGTTCTTC
TRBD1	TRBJ1-2	TRBV5-6	once	CASSLIPGQGVGYGYTF	TGTGCCAGCAGCTTGATCCCGGGACAGGGCGTAGGGTATGGCTACACCTTC
-	TRBJ1-1	TRBV7-9	-	CASSSPGSGNTEAFF	TGTGCCAGCAGCTCCCCAGGGTCGGGGAACACTGAAGCTTTCTTT
TRBD1	TRBJ1-6	TRBV2	-	CASTGQGFYNSPLHF	TGTGCCAGCACCGGACAGGGATTTTATAATTCACCCCTCCACTTT
-	TRBJ2-1	TRBV5-5	-	CASSLWTVSYNEQFF	TGTGCCAGCAGCTTGTGGACAGTGTCCTACAATGAGCAGTTCTTC
-	TRBJ2-1	TRBV7-6	-	CASSLAKGEQFF	TGTGCCAGCAGCTTAGCGAAGGGGGAGCAGTTCTTC
-	TRBJ2-7	TRBV9	once	CASSLRSGGANEQYF	TGTGCCAGCAGCCTTAGGTCGGGGGGCGCAAACGAGCAGTACTTC
-	TRBJ1-2	TRBV30	-	CAWSVSRNLIYGYTF	TGTGCCTGGAGTGTAAGCCGAAACCTCATCTATGGCTACACCTTC
TRBD1	TRBJ2-7	TRBV30	-	CAWGRDRYYEQYF	TGTGCCTGGGGTAGGGACAGGTATTACGAGCAGTACTTC
-	TRBJ1-1	TRBV6-5	-	CASRRDLAGTEAFF	TGTGCCAGCAGACGGGACTTAGCAGGCACTGAAGCTTTCTTT
TRBD1	TRBJ1-5	TRBV24-1	-	CATSDSTGDSNQPQHF	TGTGCCACCAGTGATTCCACAGGGGATAGCAATCAGCCCCAGCATTTT
TRBD1	TRBJ2-7	TRBV4-1	-	CASSPSGTGAYEQYF	TGCGCCAGCAGCCCATCCGGGACAGGGGCCTACGAGCAGTACTTC